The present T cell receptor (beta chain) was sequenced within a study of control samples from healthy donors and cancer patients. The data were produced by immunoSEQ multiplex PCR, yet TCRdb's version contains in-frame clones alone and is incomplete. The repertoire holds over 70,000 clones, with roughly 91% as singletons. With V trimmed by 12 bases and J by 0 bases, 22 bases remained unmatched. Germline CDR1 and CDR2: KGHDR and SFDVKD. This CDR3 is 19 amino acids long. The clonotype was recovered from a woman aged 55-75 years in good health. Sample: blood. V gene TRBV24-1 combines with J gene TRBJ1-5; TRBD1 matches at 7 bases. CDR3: CAAPEGTAKTSISNQPQHF. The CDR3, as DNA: TGTGCCGCGCCAGAGGGGACAGCCAAGACGTCGATTAGCAATCAGCCCCAGCATTTT.